This T cell receptor beta chain appears in the sequencing data of a study of T cell repertoires in ileal Crohn's disease. Time point noted: proximal margin of the surgical specimen (macroscopically non-inflamed). Sequencing was performed with immunoSEQ multiplex PCR; in TCRdb, only in-frame clones are kept and a portion is missing. The table has 7,000 to 7,500 clones, around 72% seen once. As concerns this clone: Its antigen is unknown.

Study results and caveats: Compared with non-smokers, active smokers at surgery showed more clonal expansions. Endoscopic recurrence occurred in every patient whose clonality exceeded 26.8%.

CDR3 length equals 14 residues. V lost 2 bases and J lost 1, with 5 bases in between. Germline CDR1 and CDR2: SGHNT and YENEEA. Sequenced: ileal tissue. This TCR came from an adult with Crohn's disease. The chain joins TRBV11-3 to TRBJ2-2; no clear D. The CDR3 protein is CASSLKWNTGELFF. CDR3 nucleotide sequence: TGTGCCAGCAGCTTAAAGTGGAACACCGGGGAGCTGTTTTTT.